This T cell receptor (beta chain) was found in a study of T-cell reconstitution after alpha-beta-depleted transplantation in children. General study findings and limits: T-cell counts and diversity at one year following transplant were attributed mainly to newly produced T cells. By about two months after transplant, alpha-beta T cells reportedly arose from several hundred graft clones that had expanded. Recipient T cells and thymic progenitors that survived gave rise to the high TCRbeta diversity observed at day 60 in some patients.

Preparation of the TCRbeta library was carried out with unique molecular identifiers. Via MiXCR, TCRdb re-called the PCR reads, giving one row per CDR3 protein. The profile shows about 280,000 distinct CDR3 sequences, 11% of them singletons. This clonotype has a count of ten or more. Its antigen is not identified. Looked up from germline, CDR1 is SGHVS and CDR2 is FQNEAQ. V was shortened by 5 bases and J by 3 bases, with 16 bases between the two germline ends. The CDR3 extends over 15 amino acids. This material consisted of peripheral blood, taken 180 days after TCRalphabeta/CD19-depleted stem cell transplant. This chain connects TRBV7-8 to TRBJ1-1; tentatively, D is TRBD1 (5 bases). The source is a male patient under 10 years old who had a stem cell transplant for chronic granulomatous disease, so the T cells may come from the graft donor. DNA of the CDR3: TGTGCCAGCAGCGCCGTCCCGGGGGAGGACACTGAAGCTTTCTTT. The encoded protein is CASSAVPGEDTEAFF.